This T cell receptor (beta chain) was captured in a study of blood T cell repertoires in COVID-19. Study information: In each case, the material was cDNA or gDNA derived from T cells, B-cell-depleted T cells, or PBMCs.

Profiled with immunoSEQ multiplex PCR; TCRdb holds only in-frame clones, not every one. Of over 130,000 clones in the sample, about 79% were seen once. This clone was detected ten times or more. The specimen was PBMCs or T cells enriched from blood (not recorded which). This clonotype was obtained from a woman aged 45-65 years who had recovered from COVID-19.

DNA for the CDR3: TGTGCCAGCAGCCGAGAGGGTTATAGCAATCAGCCCCAGCATTTT. It codes for CASSREGYSNQPQHF. This chain uses TRBV7-9 with TRBJ1-5; D unclear. The CDR3 consists of 15 residues. Germline V gene lookup returns CDR1 SEHNR and CDR2 FQNEAQ (reference sequence). Trimming left V 5 bases short and J 0 bases short, with 11 bases between.